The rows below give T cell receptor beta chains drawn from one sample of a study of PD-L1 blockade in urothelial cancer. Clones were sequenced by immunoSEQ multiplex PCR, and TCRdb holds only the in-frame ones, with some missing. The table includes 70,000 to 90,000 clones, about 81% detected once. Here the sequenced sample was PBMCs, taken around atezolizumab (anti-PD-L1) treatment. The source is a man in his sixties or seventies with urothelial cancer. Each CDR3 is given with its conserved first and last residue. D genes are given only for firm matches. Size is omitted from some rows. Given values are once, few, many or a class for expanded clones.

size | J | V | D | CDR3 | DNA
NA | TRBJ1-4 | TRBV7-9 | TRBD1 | CASSLTGEKLFF | TGTGCCAGCAGCCTGACAGGGGAAAAACTGTTTTTT
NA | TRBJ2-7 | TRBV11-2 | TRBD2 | CASSFGGGPYEQYF | TGTGCCAGCAGCTTTGGGGGGGGTCCCTACGAGCAGTACTTC
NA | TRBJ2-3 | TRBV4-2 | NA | CASSPHREGGADTQYF | TGTGCCAGCAGCCCCCATCGGGAAGGCGGAGCAGATACGCAGTATTTT
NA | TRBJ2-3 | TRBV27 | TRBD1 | CASSSGQGRSDTQYF | TGTGCCAGCAGTTCCGGACAGGGCAGGTCCGATACGCAGTATTTT
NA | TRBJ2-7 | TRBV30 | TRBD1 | CAWSGTGGGEQYF | TGTGCCTGGAGTGGGACAGGGGGCGGCGAGCAGTACTTC
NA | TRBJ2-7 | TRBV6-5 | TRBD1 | CASSALDRRSYEQYF | TGTGCCAGCAGTGCCCTGGACAGGCGATCCTACGAGCAGTACTTC
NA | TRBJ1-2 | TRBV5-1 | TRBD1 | CASSLAGAGGVDGYTF | TGCGCCAGCAGCTTGGCCGGGGCAGGGGGCGTCGATGGCTACACCTTC
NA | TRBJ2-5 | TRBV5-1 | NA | CASSWQDQETQYF | TGCGCCAGCAGCTGGCAGGACCAAGAGACCCAGTACTTC
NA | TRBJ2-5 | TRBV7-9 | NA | CASSRGTTQETQYF | TGTGCCAGCAGCAGGGGGACTACCCAAGAGACCCAGTACTTC
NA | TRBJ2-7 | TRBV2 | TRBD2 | CASSELTSVYYEQYF | TGTGCCAGCAGTGAACTGACTAGCGTTTATTACGAGCAGTACTTC
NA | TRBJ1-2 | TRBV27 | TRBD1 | CASSLGTDERYGYTF | TGTGCCAGCAGTCTCGGGACAGATGAACGGTATGGCTACACCTTC
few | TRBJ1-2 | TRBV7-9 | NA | CASSTRLGYTF | TGTGCCAGCAGCACGAGACTTGGCTACACCTTC
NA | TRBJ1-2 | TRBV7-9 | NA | CASSSAGRGKESYTF | TGTGCCAGCAGCTCCGCTGGCAGGGGCAAGGAAAGCTACACCTTC
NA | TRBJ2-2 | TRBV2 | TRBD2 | CASTVTSGGHGELFF | TGTGCCAGCACTGTGACTAGCGGGGGCCACGGGGAGCTGTTTTTT
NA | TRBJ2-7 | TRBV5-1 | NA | CASSPIRGAFSYEQYF | TGCGCCAGCAGCCCAATCCGCGGGGCCTTCTCCTACGAGCAGTACTTC
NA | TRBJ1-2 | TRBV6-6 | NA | CASSSPGANYGYTF | TGTGCCAGCAGTTCCCCGGGGGCTAACTATGGCTACACCTTC
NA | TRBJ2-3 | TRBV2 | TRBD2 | CATRLAGDPDTQYF | TGTGCCACCCGACTAGCGGGAGACCCAGATACGCAGTATTTT
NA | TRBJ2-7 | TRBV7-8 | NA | CASSTSGLIYEQYF | TGTGCCAGCAGCACCAGCGGGCTCATCTACGAGCAGTACTTC
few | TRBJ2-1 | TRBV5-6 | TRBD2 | CASTLQLAAHEQFF | TGTGCCAGCACCCTCCAGCTAGCGGCACATGAGCAGTTCTTC
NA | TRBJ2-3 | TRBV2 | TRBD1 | CASSDWDRGIQYF | TGTGCCAGCAGTGATTGGGACAGGGGGATTCAGTATTTT
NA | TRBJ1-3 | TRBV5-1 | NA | CASSPQGSGNTIYF | TGCGCCAGCAGCCCACAGGGCTCTGGAAACACCATATATTTT
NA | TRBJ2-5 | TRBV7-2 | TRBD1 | CASSALTGSRETQYF | TGTGCCAGCAGCGCCCTGACAGGGAGCAGAGAGACCCAGTACTTC
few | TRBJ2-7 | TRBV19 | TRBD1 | CASSPKGGRYEQYF | TGTGCCAGTAGCCCCAAAGGGGGCAGGTACGAGCAGTACTTC
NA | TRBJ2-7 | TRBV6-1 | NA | CASSEFLSQGSSYEQYF | TGTGCCAGCAGTGAATTCCTCAGCCAGGGGAGTTCCTACGAGCAGTACTTC
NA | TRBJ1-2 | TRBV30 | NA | CAWSVGSGVSGYTF | TGTGCCTGGAGTGTAGGGTCAGGGGTCAGTGGCTACACCTTC
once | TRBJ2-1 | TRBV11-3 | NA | CASRIGGGSYNEQFF | TGTGCCAGCAGAATCGGGGGAGGATCTTACAATGAGCAGTTCTTC
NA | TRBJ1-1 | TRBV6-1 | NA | CASSERVRDTEAFF | TGTGCCAGCAGTGAAAGGGTCAGGGACACTGAAGCTTTCTTT
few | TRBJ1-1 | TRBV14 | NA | CASRTAGDGAFF | TGTGCCAGCAGAACGGCGGGGGACGGGGCTTTCTTT
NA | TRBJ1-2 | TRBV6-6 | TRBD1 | CATCRGRSGYTF | TGTGCCACCTGTAGGGGGCGGAGCGGCTACACCTTC
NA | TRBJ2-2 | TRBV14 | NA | CASSQVGSLASRTGELFF | TGTGCCAGCAGCCAAGTAGGGTCCCTAGCGTCCCGCACCGGGGAGCTGTTTTTT
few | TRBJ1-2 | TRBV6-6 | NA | CASSSDSWYGYTF | TGTGCCAGCAGTTCAGACAGTTGGTATGGCTACACCTTC
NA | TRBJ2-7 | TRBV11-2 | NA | CASSLQGRYEQYF | TGTGCCAGCAGCTTACAGGGTCGGTACGAGCAGTACTTC
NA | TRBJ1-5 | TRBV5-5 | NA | CASSLGARNQPQHF | TGTGCCAGCAGCCTAGGGGCACGCAATCAGCCCCAGCATTTT
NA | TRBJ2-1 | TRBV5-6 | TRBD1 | CASSRQGPYNEQFF | TGTGCCAGCAGCCGACAGGGACCCTACAATGAGCAGTTCTTC
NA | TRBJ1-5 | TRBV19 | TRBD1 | CASSRTGDSNQPQHF | TGTGCCAGCTCCAGGACAGGGGATAGCAATCAGCCCCAGCATTTT
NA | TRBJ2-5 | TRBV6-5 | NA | CASSEQGGGTQYF | TGTGCCAGCAGTGAACAGGGCGGGGGGACCCAGTACTTC
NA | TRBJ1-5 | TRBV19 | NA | CASSIAGLQPQHF | TGTGCCAGTAGTATCGCAGGGCTTCAGCCCCAGCATTTT
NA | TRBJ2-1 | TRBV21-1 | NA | CASRGTSGNEQFF | TGTGCCAGCAGAGGGACTAGCGGCAATGAGCAGTTCTTC
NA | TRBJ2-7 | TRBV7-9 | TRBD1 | CASSLDRGSYEQYF | TGTGCCAGCAGCTTAGACAGGGGGTCATACGAGCAGTACTTC
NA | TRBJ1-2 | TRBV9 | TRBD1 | CASSTRDRGAFNYGYTF | TGTGCCAGCAGCACCCGGGACAGGGGCGCGTTTAACTATGGCTACACCTTC
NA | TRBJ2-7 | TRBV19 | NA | CASSLQGSTYEQYF | TGTGCCAGTAGTCTACAGGGTTCTACCTACGAGCAGTACTTC
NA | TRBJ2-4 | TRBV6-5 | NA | CASSYSRAGKNIQYF | TGTGCCAGCAGTTACTCGAGGGCAGGCAAAAACATTCAGTACTTC
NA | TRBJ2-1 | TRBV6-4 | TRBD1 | CASSDTGTGSPNEQFF | TGTGCCAGCAGTGATACCGGGACAGGGTCTCCAAATGAGCAGTTCTTC
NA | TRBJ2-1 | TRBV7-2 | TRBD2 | CASSLAAGGNYNEQFF | TGTGCCAGCAGCTTAGCGGCGGGGGGCAACTACAATGAGCAGTTCTTC
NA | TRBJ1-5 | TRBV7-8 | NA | CASSLAASNQPQHF | TGTGCCAGCAGCTTAGCAGCTAGCAATCAGCCCCAGCATTTT
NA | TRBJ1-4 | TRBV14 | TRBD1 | CASSQDRQGVSLGEKLFF | TGTGCCAGCAGCCAAGATCGACAGGGCGTATCACTAGGTGAAAAACTGTTTTTT
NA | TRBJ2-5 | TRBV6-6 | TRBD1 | CASSSNDRGETQYF | TGTGCCAGCAGTTCCAATGACAGGGGTGAGACCCAGTACTTC
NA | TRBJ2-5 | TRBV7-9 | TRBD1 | CASSSGRGPWGETQYF | TGTGCCAGCTCCAGTGGTAGGGGGCCGTGGGGAGAGACCCAGTACTTC
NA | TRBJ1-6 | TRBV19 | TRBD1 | CASSRGQNNSPLHF | TGTGCCAGTAGTAGGGGACAGAATAATTCACCCCTCCACTTT
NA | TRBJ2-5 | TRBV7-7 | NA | CASSLARGAETQYF | TGTGCCAGCAGCTTAGCTAGAGGAGCAGAGACCCAGTACTTC
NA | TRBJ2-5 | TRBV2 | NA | CASRETGTQYF | TGTGCCAGCCGGGAGACGGGGACCCAGTACTTC
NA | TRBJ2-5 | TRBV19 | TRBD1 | CASSEGDRGLPQYF | TGTGCCAGTAGTGAGGGGGACAGGGGGCTTCCCCAGTACTTC
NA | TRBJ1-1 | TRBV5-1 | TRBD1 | CASSLRTGGDVTEAFF | TGCGCCAGCAGCTTGAGGACAGGGGGCGATGTGACTGAAGCTTTCTTT